This is a list of T cell receptor beta chains from one sample in a study of blood T cell repertoires in COVID-19. The data were produced by immunoSEQ multiplex PCR, yet TCRdb's version contains in-frame clones alone and is incomplete. This sample has around 470,000 clones, with around 91% found just once. The sample comprised PBMCs or T cells enriched from blood (not recorded which). All receptors come from a man between 18 and 35 years old who had recovered from COVID-19. CDR3s include the opening cysteine and the closing phenylalanine or tryptophan. D genes are given only for firm matches. Clone size is not always given. Where it is, it says once, few, many or a class for expanded clones.

DNA: TGTGCCAGCAGCCCCGGGGAGCGGATCTATGGCTACACCTTC
CDR3: CASSPGERIYGYTF
size: .
D: .
V: TRBV7-8
J: TRBJ1-2

DNA: TGCGCCAGCAGCTTGCGCGGGACTGATACGCAGTATTTT
CDR3: CASSLRGTDTQYF
size: .
D: .
V: TRBV5-1
J: TRBJ2-3

DNA: TGTGCCAGCAGTGAGAGACAGGGGCCGACTCGACGGACCCAGTACTTC
CDR3: CASSERQGPTRRTQYF
size: .
D: TRBD1
V: TRBV2
J: TRBJ2-5

DNA: TGTGCCAGCAGCGGCTCCGGGACAGGGTTCACTGAAGCTTTCTTT
CDR3: CASSGSGTGFTEAFF
size: .
D: TRBD1
V: TRBV9
J: TRBJ1-1

DNA: TGTGCCAGCAGTGAAGCTGGGGCTTTGAACAAAAACATTCAGTACTTC
CDR3: CASSEAGALNKNIQYF
size: .
D: .
V: TRBV6-1
J: TRBJ2-4

DNA: TGTGCCAGCAGCTTAGATCTCACGGGACAGGGGGTCGGAGGCTACACCTTC
CDR3: CASSLDLTGQGVGGYTF
size: .
D: TRBD1
V: TRBV11-2
J: TRBJ1-2

DNA: TGCGCCAGCAGCCCGGACATCGGGCAGCCCCAGCATTTT
CDR3: CASSPDIGQPQHF
size: .
D: .
V: TRBV5-1
J: TRBJ1-5

DNA: TGTGCCAGAAAAGTTGGCGGGAGCTCCTACAATGAGCAGTTCTTC
CDR3: CARKVGGSSYNEQFF
size: .
D: TRBD2
V: TRBV5-3
J: TRBJ2-1

DNA: TGTGCCAGCCGAGGCTACGAGCAGTACTTC
CDR3: CASRGYEQYF
size: .
D: .
V: TRBV28
J: TRBJ2-7

DNA: TGCGCCAGCAGCTTCAACAGGGGATGGAATGAAAAACTGTTTTTT
CDR3: CASSFNRGWNEKLFF
size: .
D: TRBD1
V: TRBV5-1
J: TRBJ1-4

DNA: TGCGCCAGCAGCTTGGGCACTCCTAGCAATCAGCCCCAGCATTTT
CDR3: CASSLGTPSNQPQHF
size: .
D: .
V: TRBV5-1
J: TRBJ1-5

DNA: TGTGCCAGCAGTTTCGGACTAGCGGGAGTCACTGAGCAGTTCTTC
CDR3: CASSFGLAGVTEQFF
size: .
D: TRBD2
V: TRBV27
J: TRBJ2-1

DNA: TGTGCCAGCAGCCTCTGGACTAGCGGTGACACAGATACGCAGTATTTT
CDR3: CASSLWTSGDTDTQYF
size: .
D: TRBD2
V: TRBV3-1/TRBV3-2
J: TRBJ2-3

DNA: TGTGCCAGCAGCCTCTTACCGGGACAGACGAACACTGAAGCTTTCTTT
CDR3: CASSLLPGQTNTEAFF
size: .
D: TRBD1
V: TRBV14
J: TRBJ1-1

DNA: TGTGCCAGTAGTATAGCGGCAGGGATCCTTTCTGCTAACTATGGCTACACCTTC
CDR3: CASSIAAGILSANYGYTF
size: .
D: .
V: TRBV19
J: TRBJ1-2

DNA: TGTGCCAGCAGCTTAGGAGGGCGTTGGGACACTGAAGCTTTCTTT
CDR3: CASSLGGRWDTEAFF
size: .
D: .
V: TRBV7-2
J: TRBJ1-1

DNA: TGTGCCAGCAGCCAAGTTTTAGAAGAGACCCAGTACTTC
CDR3: CASSQVLEETQYF
size: .
D: .
V: TRBV3-1/TRBV3-2
J: TRBJ2-5

DNA: TGTGCCAGTACTACAGACGGGACAGACACTGAAGCTTTCTTT
CDR3: CASTTDGTDTEAFF
size: .
D: TRBD1
V: TRBV19
J: TRBJ1-1

DNA: TGTGCCAGCAGCCAGGGAGGGGATTCACCCCTCCACTTT
CDR3: CASSQGGDSPLHF
size: .
D: .
V: TRBV3-1/TRBV3-2
J: TRBJ1-6

DNA: TGCGCCAGCAGCTTGATCGGGAGCACAGATACGCAGTATTTT
CDR3: CASSLIGSTDTQYF
size: .
D: .
V: TRBV5-1
J: TRBJ2-3

DNA: TGTGCCAGCAGCCAAGTTCGGGACACTGAAGCTTTCTTT
CDR3: CASSQVRDTEAFF
size: few
D: .
V: TRBV3-1/TRBV3-2
J: TRBJ1-1

DNA: TGTGCCAGCAGCCTGGGACAGGGCACTGAAGCTTTCTTT
CDR3: CASSLGQGTEAFF
size: .
D: TRBD1
V: TRBV14
J: TRBJ1-1

DNA: TGTGCCAGCAGCCAAGATTTGTCTAGCCCCAATGAGCAGTTCTTC
CDR3: CASSQDLSSPNEQFF
size: .
D: .
V: TRBV3-1/TRBV3-2
J: TRBJ2-1

DNA: TGTGCCAGCAGCACTACCGGGACAGGGGCTTACGAGCAGTACTTC
CDR3: CASSTTGTGAYEQYF
size: .
D: TRBD1
V: TRBV7-9
J: TRBJ2-7

DNA: TGTGCCAGCAGCTTAGCCGGGGGAATCAATGAAAAACTGTTTTTT
CDR3: CASSLAGGINEKLFF
size: .
D: .
V: TRBV7-9
J: TRBJ1-4

DNA: TGTGCCAGCAGCTTAGTGGGGACAGGGTCTGAAAAACTGTTTTTT
CDR3: CASSLVGTGSEKLFF
size: .
D: TRBD1
V: TRBV11-3
J: TRBJ1-4

DNA: TGTGCCAGCAGTTTATACTCCGGACAGGGGGCCCGGTATGGCTACACCTTC
CDR3: CASSLYSGQGARYGYTF
size: .
D: TRBD1
V: TRBV27
J: TRBJ1-2

DNA: TGCGCCAGCAGCCCTTCTCCGGGACAGGGAAGATTCCCCTATGGCTACACCTTC
CDR3: CASSPSPGQGRFPYGYTF
size: .
D: TRBD1
V: TRBV5-1
J: TRBJ1-2